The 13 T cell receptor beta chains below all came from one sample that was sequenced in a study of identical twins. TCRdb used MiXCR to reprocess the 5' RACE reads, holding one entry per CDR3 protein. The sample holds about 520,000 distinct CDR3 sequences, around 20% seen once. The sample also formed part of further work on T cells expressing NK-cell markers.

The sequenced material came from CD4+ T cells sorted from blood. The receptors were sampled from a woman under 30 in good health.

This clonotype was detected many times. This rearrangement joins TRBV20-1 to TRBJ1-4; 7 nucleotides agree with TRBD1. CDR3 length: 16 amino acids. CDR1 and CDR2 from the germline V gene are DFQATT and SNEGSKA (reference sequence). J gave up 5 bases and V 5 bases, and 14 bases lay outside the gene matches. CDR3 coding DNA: TGCAGTGCTCTCGGAAACCGACAGGGTGGGAATGAAAAACTGTTTTTT. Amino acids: CSALGNRQGGNEKLFF.

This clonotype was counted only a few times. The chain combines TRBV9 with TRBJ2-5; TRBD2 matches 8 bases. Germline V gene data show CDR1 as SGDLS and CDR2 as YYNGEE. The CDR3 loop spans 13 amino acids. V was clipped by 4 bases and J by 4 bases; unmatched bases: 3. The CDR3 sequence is CASSSGGSETQYF. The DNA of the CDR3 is TGTGCCAGCAGCTCGGGGGGGTCAGAGACCCAGTACTTC.

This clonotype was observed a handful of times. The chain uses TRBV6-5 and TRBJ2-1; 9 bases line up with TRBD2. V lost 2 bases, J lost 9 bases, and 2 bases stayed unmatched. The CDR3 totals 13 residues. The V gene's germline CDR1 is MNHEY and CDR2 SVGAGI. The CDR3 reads CASSYAGGIEQFF. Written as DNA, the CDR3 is TGTGCCAGCAGTTACGCGGGGGGGATTGAGCAGTTCTTC.

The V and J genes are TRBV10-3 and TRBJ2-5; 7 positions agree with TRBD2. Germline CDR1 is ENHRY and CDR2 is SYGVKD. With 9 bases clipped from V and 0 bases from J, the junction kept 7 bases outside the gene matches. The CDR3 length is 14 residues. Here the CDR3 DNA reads TGTGCCATACGGGGGGACGGTGACCAAGAGACCCAGTACTTC. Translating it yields CAIRGDGDQETQYF.

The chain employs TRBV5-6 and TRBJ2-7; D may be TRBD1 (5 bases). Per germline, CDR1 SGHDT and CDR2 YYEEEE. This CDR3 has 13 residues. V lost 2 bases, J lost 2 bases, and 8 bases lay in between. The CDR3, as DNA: TGTGCCAGCAGCTTCCAGGGCACCTACGAGCAGTACTTC. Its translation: CASSFQGTYEQYF.

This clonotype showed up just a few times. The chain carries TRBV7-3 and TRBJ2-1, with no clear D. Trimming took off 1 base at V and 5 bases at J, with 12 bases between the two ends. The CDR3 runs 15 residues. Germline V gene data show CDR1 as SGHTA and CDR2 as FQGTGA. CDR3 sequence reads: CASSLSSLGNNEQFF. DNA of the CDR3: TGTGCCAGCAGCTTAAGTAGTTTGGGTAACAATGAGCAGTTCTTC. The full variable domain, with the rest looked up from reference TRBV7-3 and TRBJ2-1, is GAGVSQTPSNKVTEKGKYVELRCDPISGHTALYWYRQSLGQGPEFLIYFQGTGAADDSGLPNDRFFAVRPEGSVSTLKIQRTERGDSAVYLCASSLSSLGNNEQFFGPGTRLTVL.

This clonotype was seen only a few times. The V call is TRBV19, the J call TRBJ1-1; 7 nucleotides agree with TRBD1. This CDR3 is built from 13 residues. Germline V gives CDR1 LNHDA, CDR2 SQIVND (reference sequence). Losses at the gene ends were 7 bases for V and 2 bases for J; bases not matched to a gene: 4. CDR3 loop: CASNRGPNTEAFF. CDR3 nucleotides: TGTGCCAGTAACAGGGGCCCTAACACTGAAGCTTTCTTT.

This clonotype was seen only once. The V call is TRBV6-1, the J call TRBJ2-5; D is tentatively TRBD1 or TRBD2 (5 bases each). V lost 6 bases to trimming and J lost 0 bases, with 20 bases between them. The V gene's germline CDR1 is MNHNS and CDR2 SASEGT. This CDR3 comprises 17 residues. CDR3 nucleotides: TGTGCCAGCAGCCCCGGCCGGGACGGAAAGTACCAAGAGACCCAGTACTTC. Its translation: CASSPGRDGKYQETQYF.

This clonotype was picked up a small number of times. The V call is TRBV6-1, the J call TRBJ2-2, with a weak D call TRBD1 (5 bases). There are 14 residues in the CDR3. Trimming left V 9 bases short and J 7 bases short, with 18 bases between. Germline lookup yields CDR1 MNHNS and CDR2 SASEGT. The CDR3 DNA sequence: TGTGCCAGTTCCTTCGGCCAGGGAAACGGGGAGCTGTTTTTT. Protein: CASSFGQGNGELFF.

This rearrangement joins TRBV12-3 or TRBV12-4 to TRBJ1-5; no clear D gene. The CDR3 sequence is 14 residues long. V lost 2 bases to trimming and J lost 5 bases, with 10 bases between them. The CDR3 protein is CASSLSQLDQPQHF. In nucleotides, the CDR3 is TGTGCCAGCAGTTTAAGCCAGTTAGATCAGCCCCAGCATTTT.

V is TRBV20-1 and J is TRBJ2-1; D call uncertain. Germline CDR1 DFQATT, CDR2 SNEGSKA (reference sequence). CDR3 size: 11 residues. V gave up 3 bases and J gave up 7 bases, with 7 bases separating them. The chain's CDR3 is CSARVLNEQFF. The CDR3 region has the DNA TGCAGTGCTAGGGTGCTTAATGAGCAGTTCTTC.

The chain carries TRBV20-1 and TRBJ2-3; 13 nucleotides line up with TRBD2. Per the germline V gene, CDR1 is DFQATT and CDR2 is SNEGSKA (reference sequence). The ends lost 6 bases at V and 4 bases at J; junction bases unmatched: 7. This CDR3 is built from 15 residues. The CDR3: CSALRLAGGPDTQYF. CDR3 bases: TGCAGTGCCCTAAGACTAGCGGGGGGCCCAGATACGCAGTATTTT.

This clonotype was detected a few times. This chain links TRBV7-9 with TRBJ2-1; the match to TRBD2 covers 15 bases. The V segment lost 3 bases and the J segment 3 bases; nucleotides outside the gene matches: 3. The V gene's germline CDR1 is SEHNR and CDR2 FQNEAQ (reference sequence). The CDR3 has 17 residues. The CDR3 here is CASSLGLAGGFYNEQFF. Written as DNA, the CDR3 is TGTGCCAGCAGCTTGGGACTAGCGGGGGGCTTCTACAATGAGCAGTTCTTC. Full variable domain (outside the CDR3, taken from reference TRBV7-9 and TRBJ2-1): DTGVSQNPRHKITKRGQNVTFRCDPISEHNRLYWYRQTLGQGPEFLTYFQNEAQLEKSRLLSDRFSAERPKGSFSTLEIQRTEQGDSAMYLCASSLGLAGGFYNEQFFGPGTRLTVL.